This T cell receptor (beta chain) originates from a study of graft-versus-host responses after intestinal transplantation. Turning to the study itself: Isolated intestinal, liver-intestinal, or multivisceral transplants had been given to the recipients. After anti-thymocyte globulin induction, recipients took tacrolimus and steroids for about 3 years.

Per germline, CDR1 MDHEN and CDR2 SYDVKM. The CDR3 spans 14 residues. Overall study findings and caveats: Early declines in HvG clones that occurred post-transplant were associated with peak circulating GvH clone levels. Marrow from the recipient contained GvH clones, some of which had appeared first in ileum or blood.

As regards this clone: The antigen remains undetermined.

TCRdb's table, derived via immunoSEQ multiplex PCR, lists solely in-frame clones and lacks some. The sample has about 110,000 clones; over 80% are singletons. This material consisted of unstimulated CD4+ T cells sorted from spleen or lymph node cells, taken before transplant. The receptor was isolated from a human donor who was the organ donor for an intestinal transplant. This sequence joins TRBV28 and TRBJ2-5, with a weak D call TRBD2 (7 bases). The J call is in doubt because the DNA end fits TRBJ2-7 better. CDR3 region: CASSLVGGADEQYF. CDR3 bases: TGTGCCAGCAGTTTGGTGGGGGGGGCTGACGAGCAGTACTTC.